These T cell receptor beta chains were read from a single sample in a study of PD-1 blockade in classical Hodgkin lymphoma. This table comes from immunoSEQ multiplex PCR, and its TCRdb copy is limited to in-frame clones, with some not included. The profile shows tens of thousands of clones, about 76% of them singletons. Sample: peripheral blood mononuclear cells (PBMCs), taken before the fourth cycle of nivolumab. The receptors were sampled from a human donor with classical Hodgkin lymphoma. Both conserved end residues are part of each CDR3. A D gene is named only where the DNA matches it firmly. The size of a clone is reported for some rows only, either as once, few or many, or as a class for expanded clones.

abundance: once
j_gene: TRBJ2-6
len: 16
v_gene: TRBV19
d_gene: -
CDR3nt: TGTGCCAGTAGACAGGAAAGGGGCTCTGGGGCCAACGTCCTGACTTTC
CDR3aa: CASRQERGSGANVLTF

abundance: -
j_gene: TRBJ1-4
len: 16
v_gene: TRBV5-1
d_gene: -
CDR3nt: TGCGCCAGCAGCTTGGACGGAATTACAACTAATGAAAAACTGTTTTTT
CDR3aa: CASSLDGITTNEKLFF

abundance: few
j_gene: TRBJ2-1
len: 15
v_gene: TRBV19
d_gene: -
CDR3nt: TGTGCCAGTAGTAAAAAGGGGTCCTCCTACAATGAGCAGTTCTTC
CDR3aa: CASSKKGSSYNEQFF

abundance: -
j_gene: TRBJ1-1
len: 13
v_gene: TRBV19
d_gene: -
CDR3nt: TGTGCCAGTAGTATAGATAAGGCAGGGAAGGCTTTCTTT
CDR3aa: CASSIDKAGKAFF

abundance: -
j_gene: TRBJ2-3
len: 15
v_gene: TRBV19
d_gene: TRBD2
CDR3nt: TGTGCCAGTAGTATAAACGCGGGAGCGGAAGATACGCAGTATTTT
CDR3aa: CASSINAGAEDTQYF

abundance: -
j_gene: TRBJ1-5
len: 14
v_gene: TRBV27
d_gene: -
CDR3nt: TGTGCCAGCAGTTTGGAACAGTACAATCAGCCCCAGCATTTT
CDR3aa: CASSLEQYNQPQHF

abundance: few
j_gene: TRBJ2-1
len: 16
v_gene: TRBV7-2
d_gene: TRBD2
CDR3nt: TGTGCCAGCAGCTTGAGTGTAGCGGGAGACCGTAGTGAGCAGTTCTTC
CDR3aa: CASSLSVAGDRSEQFF

abundance: -
j_gene: TRBJ2-1
len: 13
v_gene: TRBV29-1
d_gene: TRBD1
CDR3nt: TGCAGCGGGGGGGACAGGGTTAACAATGAGCAGTTCTTC
CDR3aa: CSGGDRVNNEQFF

abundance: -
j_gene: TRBJ2-1
len: 14
v_gene: TRBV9
d_gene: -
CDR3nt: TGTGCCAGCAGCGTAGAGGGGCTCTACAATGAGCAGTTCTTC
CDR3aa: CASSVEGLYNEQFF

abundance: -
j_gene: TRBJ2-7
len: 15
v_gene: TRBV6-5
d_gene: -
CDR3nt: TGTGCCAGCAGTTATTACCGGGGCATTCACTACGAGCAGTACTTC
CDR3aa: CASSYYRGIHYEQYF

abundance: -
j_gene: TRBJ1-1
len: 12
v_gene: TRBV23-1
d_gene: -
CDR3nt: TGCGCCAGCAGTCAACACGGCGGGAGGGCTTTCTTT
CDR3aa: CASSQHGGRAFF

abundance: -
j_gene: TRBJ2-7
len: 14
v_gene: TRBV2
d_gene: TRBD1
CDR3nt: TGTGCCAGCAGACGACAGGGGGCACCCGGCGAGCAGTACTTC
CDR3aa: CASRRQGAPGEQYF

abundance: -
j_gene: TRBJ1-1
len: 12
v_gene: TRBV2
d_gene: -
CDR3nt: TGTGCCAGCAGAGGCGCGAACACTGAAGCTTTCTTT
CDR3aa: CASRGANTEAFF